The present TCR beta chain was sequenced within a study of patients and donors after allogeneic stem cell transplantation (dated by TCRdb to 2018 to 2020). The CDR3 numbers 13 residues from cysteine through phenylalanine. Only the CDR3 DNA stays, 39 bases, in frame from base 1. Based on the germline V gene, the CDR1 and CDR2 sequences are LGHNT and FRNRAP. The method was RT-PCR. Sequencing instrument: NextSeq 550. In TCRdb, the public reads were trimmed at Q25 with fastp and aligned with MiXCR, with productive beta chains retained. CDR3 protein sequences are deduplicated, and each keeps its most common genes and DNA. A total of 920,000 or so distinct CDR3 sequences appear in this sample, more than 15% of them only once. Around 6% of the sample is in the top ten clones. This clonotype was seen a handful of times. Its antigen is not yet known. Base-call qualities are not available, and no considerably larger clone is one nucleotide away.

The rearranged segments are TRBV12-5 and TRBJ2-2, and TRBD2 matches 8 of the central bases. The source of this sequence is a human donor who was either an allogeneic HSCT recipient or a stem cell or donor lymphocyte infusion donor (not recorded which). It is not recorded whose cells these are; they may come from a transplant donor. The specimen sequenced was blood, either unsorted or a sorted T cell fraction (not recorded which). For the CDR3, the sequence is CATCREGPGELFF. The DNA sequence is TGTGCAACGTGCCGGGAGGGCCCCGGGGAGCTGTTTTTT. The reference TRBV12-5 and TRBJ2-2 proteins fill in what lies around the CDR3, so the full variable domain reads DARVTQTPRHKVTEMGQEVTMRCQPILGHNTVFWYRQTMMQGLELLAYFRNRAPLDDSGMPKDRFSAEMPDATLATLKIQPSEPRDSAVYFCATCREGPGELFFGEGSRLTVL.